This T cell receptor (beta chain) was captured in a study of T cells in localized non-small cell lung cancer. The assay was immunoSEQ multiplex PCR, and TCRdb's table has in-frame clones only and misses some. The table lists some 5,900 clones, roughly 43% of them singletons. CDR1 and CDR2 (germline): MDHEN, SYDVKM. This CDR3 is 13 amino acids long. Trimming removed 5 bases from V and 0 bases from J, with 8 bases in between. Overall study findings and caveats: Uninvolved neighboring lung showed the greatest T cell clonality, exceeding tumor.

In the case of this clone: Its target is not known.

This sample comprised lung tumor tissue, obtained before any cancer treatment. The sequence derives from a woman aged 35 to 75 with stage II squamous cell lung carcinoma. This sequence joins TRBV28 and TRBJ2-7; perhaps TRBD1 as D (5 bases). DNA for the CDR3: TGTGCCAGCAGTCTAGACAGCTCCTACGAGCAGTACTTC. The encoded protein is CASSLDSSYEQYF.